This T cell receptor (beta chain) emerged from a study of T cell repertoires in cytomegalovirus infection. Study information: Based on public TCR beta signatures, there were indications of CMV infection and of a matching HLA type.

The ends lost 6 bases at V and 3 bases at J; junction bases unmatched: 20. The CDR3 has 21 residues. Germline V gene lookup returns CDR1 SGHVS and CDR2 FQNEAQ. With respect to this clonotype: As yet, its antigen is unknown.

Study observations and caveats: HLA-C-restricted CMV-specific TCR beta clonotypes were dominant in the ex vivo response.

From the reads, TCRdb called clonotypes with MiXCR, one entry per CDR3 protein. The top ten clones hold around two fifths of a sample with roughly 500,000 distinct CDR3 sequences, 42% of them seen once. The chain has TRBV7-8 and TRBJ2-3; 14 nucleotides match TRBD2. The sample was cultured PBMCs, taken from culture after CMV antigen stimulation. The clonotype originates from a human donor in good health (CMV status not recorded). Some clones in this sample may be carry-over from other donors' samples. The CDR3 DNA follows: TGTGCCAGCAGTTCCCAAGCCGGGACTAGCGGGAGTGGGGCGTGGACAGATACGCAGTATTTT. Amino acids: CASSSQAGTSGSGAWTDTQYF.